This passage covers 30 T cell receptor beta chains from one sample sequenced in a study of CD8+CD57+ T cells in acquired aplastic anemia. Genomic DNA constituted the template upon which TCR beta VDJ and CDR3 profiling was performed. TCRdb passed the reads through MiXCR, listing each CDR3 protein once. The sample consists of 150,000 to 200,000 distinct CDR3 sequences, about 60% of them appearing once. Sample: sorted CD4+, CD8+, or CD8+CD57+ T cells (not recorded which) from PBMCs. The origin of the receptors is a human donor in good health.

The chain is built from TRBV7-9 and TRBJ2-1; 9 bases agree with TRBD2. The CDR3 runs 15 residues. J was trimmed by 10 bases and V by 3 bases; bases with no gene match: 10. The V gene's germline CDR1 is SEHNR and CDR2 FQNEAQ (reference sequence). This CDR3 is CASSFGSGGLDEQFF. CDR3 DNA sequence: TGTGCCAGCAGCTTTGGTAGCGGGGGATTAGACGAGCAGTTCTTC.

A note on this clonotype: A junction boundary mismatches the germline segment, possibly from a read error. V is TRBV2 and J is TRBJ1-5; 7 nucleotides agree with TRBD1. This CDR3 has 14 amino acids. Germline V gene sequence: CDR1 SNHLY, CDR2 FYNNEI. CDR3 coding DNA: TGTGCCAGTAGTGCCGACAGGGGCAATCAGCCCCAGCATTTT. Its translation is CASSADRGNQPQHF.

The V gene is TRBV24-1, the J gene TRBJ2-3, with a tentative D call TRBD2 (6 bases). Germline V gene lookup returns CDR1 KGHDR and CDR2 SFDVKD. This CDR3 spans 15 amino acids. Trimming took 6 bases from V and 2 from J, leaving 14 bases between them. In nucleotides, the CDR3 is TGTGCCACCAGTACCATGAGCGGGTCCACAGATACGCAGTATTTT. It is translated as CATSTMSGSTDTQYF.

This clonotype was detected only once. The J gene is TRBJ2-1, the V gene TRBV11-2; either TRBD1 or TRBD2 may fit D (5 bases each). The V gene's germline CDR1 is SGHAT and CDR2 FQNNGV. CDR3 size: 14 residues. Trimming stripped 3 bases from V and 6 bases from J, with 12 bases between. The CDR3 region has the DNA TGTGCCAGCAGCTTCGGGACCAGTTTCAATGAGCAGTTCTTC. Residues: CASSFGTSFNEQFF.

This clonotype was observed many times. J is TRBJ2-1 and V is TRBV5-8; 7 nucleotides match TRBD2. This CDR3 has 16 amino acids. The V gene end was trimmed by 0 bases and the J gene end by 10 bases; junction bases not matched to a gene: 13. CDR1 and CDR2 (germline): SGHTS, YDEGEE. The CDR3 sequence is CASSLGFAGEPLEQFF. CDR3 DNA: TGTGCCAGCAGCTTGGGTTTCGCGGGAGAACCGTTAGAGCAGTTCTTC. Full variable domain (outside the CDR3, taken from reference TRBV5-8 and TRBJ2-1): EAGVTQSPTHLIKTRGQQATLRCSPISGHTSVYWYQQALGLGLQFLLWYDEGEERNRGNFPPRFSGRQFPNYSSELNVNALELEDSALYLCASSLGFAGEPLEQFFGPGTRLTVL.

V and J are TRBV7-2 and TRBJ2-1; D gene unclear. The V end was cut by 1 base, the J end by 8 bases, with 9 bases between. The CDR3 is 13 residues long. Germline V lookup: CDR1 SGHTA, CDR2 FQGNSA. CDR3 protein: CASSLVPAYEQFF. The CDR3 DNA is TGTGCCAGCAGCTTAGTTCCGGCCTATGAGCAGTTCTTC.

This chain joins TRBV15 and TRBJ2-3; tentatively, D is TRBD1 (6 bases). The CDR3 covers 15 residues. Trimming pared 4 bases from V and 2 bases from J, leaving 13 bases between. The germline V gene has CDR1 LNHNV and CDR2 YYDKDF (reference sequence). CDR3 sequence (DNA): TGTGCCACCAGCACCCGGGACACTCTCACAGATACGCAGTATTTT. This gives the protein CATSTRDTLTDTQYF. The full variable domain, with the rest looked up from reference TRBV15 and TRBJ2-3, is DAMVIQNPRYQVTQFGKPVTLSCSQTLNHNVMYWYQQKSSQAPKLLFHYYDKDFNNEADTPDNFQSRRPNTSFCFLDIRSPGLGDTAMYLCATSTRDTLTDTQYFGPGTRLTVL.

The chain employs TRBV15 and TRBJ2-5; D unresolved. Trimming took 0 bases from V and 1 from J, leaving 9 bases between them. This CDR3 is built from 15 residues. The V gene's germline CDR1 is LNHNV and CDR2 YYDKDF (reference sequence). CDR3 amino acids: CATSRDGTVQETQYF. Here the CDR3 DNA reads TGTGCCACCAGCAGAGATGGTACAGTCCAAGAGACCCAGTACTTC.

In its sample, this clonotype was seen many times. The chain couples TRBV28 to TRBJ1-2; a weak D match, TRBD1 (6 bases). Germline V gene data show CDR1 as MDHEN and CDR2 as SYDVKM. This CDR3 has 13 amino acids. V lost 4 bases, J lost 3 bases, and 9 bases lay in between. The CDR3 DNA reads TGTGCCAGCAGTTACAGGGAGGACTATGGCTACACCTTC. Its translation is CASSYREDYGYTF.

For this clonotype: The conserved closing phenylalanine or tryptophan is absent in this CDR3, likely reflecting a read error. The chain couples TRBV6-5 to TRBJ1-4; 8 bases map to TRBD1. V lost 6 bases and J lost 7; bases outside the gene matches: 7. The CDR3 is made up of 14 amino acids. CDR1 and CDR2 from the germline V gene are MNHEY and SVGAGI. CDR3 coding DNA: TGTGCCAGCAGCTGCGACAGGGGCTTTGAAAAACTGTTTATT. The encoded protein is CASSCDRGFEKLFI.

This clonotype has just a few counts. Relative to the germline gene, one junction end is altered; a read error may explain this. The chain uses TRBV6-1 and TRBJ1-1; the D gene is possibly TRBD1 (6 bases). The CDR3 sequence is 15 residues long. Germline V gene data show CDR1 as MNHNS and CDR2 as SASEGT. The CDR3 region is CASRTPAGEITEAIF. CDR3 nucleotide sequence: TGTGCCAGCAGGACGCCGGCAGGGGAAATCACTGAAGCTATCTTT.

The rearrangement joins TRBV20-1 to TRBJ2-7; D is unclear. The germline V gene encodes CDR1 DFQATT and CDR2 SNEGSKA (reference sequence). The V end was cut by 4 bases, the J end by 0 bases, with 10 bases between. The CDR3 is 13 amino acids. CDR3 nucleotides: TGCAGTGCTAATTTGCCTACCTCCTACGAGCAGTACTTC. Translating gives CSANLPTSYEQYF.

This clonotype was detected only a few times. The chain uses TRBV10-3 and TRBJ2-5; possible D gene TRBD2, 5 bases. Trimming removed 6 bases at V and 1 base at J, with 9 bases between. Germline lookup yields CDR1 ENHRY and CDR2 SYGVKD. The CDR3 runs 13 residues. The CDR3 sequence is CAISPAAQETQYF. In DNA, the CDR3 is TGTGCCATCAGCCCAGCGGCCCAAGAGACCCAGTACTTC.

This CDR3 is CASSLFSGTGSDTQYF. Here the CDR3 DNA reads TGTGCCAGCAGCTTATTTTCAGGGACAGGGTCAGATACGCAGTATTTT. The V gene is TRBV7-3, the J gene TRBJ2-3; 9 bases align to TRBD1. Germline lookup yields CDR1 SGHTA and CDR2 FQGTGA. CDR3 length: 16 amino acids. J lost 4 bases, V lost 2 bases, and 7 bases had no gene match.

The table lists this clonotype with many counts. The V gene is TRBV29-1, the J gene TRBJ2-7; D remains ambiguous. Germline values: CDR1 SQVTM, CDR2 ANQGSEA. Trimming left V 1 base short and J 6 bases short, with 13 bases between. There are 13 residues in the CDR3. In DNA form, the CDR3 reads TGCAGCGTTGAAGTAACTAAATGGGGCGAGCAGTACTTC. Translation: CSVEVTKWGEQYF.

The CDR3 DNA reads as TGCGCCAGCAGTGCCTCGACAGGGCAAGTTGAAGCTTTCTTT. Translating gives CASSASTGQVEAFF. The chain joins TRBV10-1 to TRBJ1-1, with 7 bases that match TRBD1. The CDR3 consists of 14 residues. CDR1 and CDR2 (germline): WNHNN, SYGVQD (reference sequence). Trimming removed 4 bases from V and 7 bases from J; junction bases left unmatched: 9.

V usage is TRBV15 and J usage is TRBJ2-1, with no clear D. V lost 3 bases, J lost 8 bases, and 11 bases lay in between. The length of the CDR3 is 13 residues. Germline V gene data show CDR1 as LNHNV and CDR2 as YYDKDF (reference sequence). DNA for the CDR3: TGTGCCACCAGCAGGGGTAGGGTCGATGAGCAGTTCTTC. It translates to CATSRGRVDEQFF.

This clonotype has only a few counts. The genes are TRBV7-7 and TRBJ2-5, with D unresolved. The V end was cut by 5 bases, the J end by 0 bases, with 10 bases between. The CDR3 covers 14 residues. Germline V gene data show CDR1 as SSHAT and CDR2 as FNYEAQ (reference sequence). CDR3 coding DNA: TGTGCCAGCAGCAAGGGAAGGGACCAAGAGACCCAGTACTTC. It encodes CASSKGRDQETQYF.

The gene calls are TRBV20-1 and TRBJ2-1; 8 bases fit TRBD1. J gave up 1 base and V 3 bases, and 2 bases lay outside the gene matches. CDR1 DFQATT and CDR2 SNEGSKA come from the germline V gene (reference sequence). The CDR3 runs to 14 residues. CDR3 in amino acids: CSARDRDSYNEQFF. The CDR3 nucleotides read TGCAGTGCTAGGGACAGGGATTCCTACAATGAGCAGTTCTTC.

V gene TRBV7-9 combines with J gene TRBJ1-1; 10 nucleotides align to TRBD1. With 6 bases clipped from V and 0 bases from J, the junction kept 7 bases outside the gene matches. Germline CDR1 and CDR2: SEHNR and FQNEAQ (reference sequence). The CDR3 spans 16 residues. The DNA of the CDR3 is TGTGCCAGCAGGCCACGGACAGGGGGAATGAACACTGAAGCTTTCTTT. Translation gives CASRPRTGGMNTEAFF.

The chain uses TRBV7-2 and TRBJ2-7; D gene unclear. The CDR3 sequence is 13 residues long. Trimming shortened V by 3 bases and J by 3 bases, and 9 bases separated the two germline ends. From germline, CDR1 is SGHTA and CDR2 FQGNSA. CDR3 DNA sequence: TGTGCCAGCAGCTTCATTGGCCACTACGAGCAGTACTTC. Its protein is CASSFIGHYEQYF.

This clonotype came up once. This chain uses TRBV19 with TRBJ2-7, with 9 bases lining up with TRBD1. Germline V gives CDR1 LNHDA, CDR2 SQIVND (reference sequence). CDR3 length: 16 residues. Losses at the gene ends were 5 bases for V and 6 bases for J; bases not matched to a gene: 14. The DNA for the CDR3 is TGTGCCAGTAGTCGCCCCACGGGACAGGGATTAGTCGAGCAGTACTTC. It is translated as CASSRPTGQGLVEQYF.

J is TRBJ2-1 and V is TRBV25-1; 11 nucleotides align to TRBD2. This CDR3 region has 16 residues. The ends lost 7 bases at V and 5 bases at J; junction bases unmatched: 10. The germline V gene has CDR1 MGHDK and CDR2 SYGVNS. The CDR3: CASNQGKGLADNEQFF. The CDR3 DNA reads as TGTGCCAGCAACCAAGGAAAGGGACTAGCGGACAATGAGCAGTTCTTC.

Regarding this clonotype: An end of the junction differs from the germline gene, which may be a read error. The CDR3 protein is CASSLDAGNGQFF. The CDR3 DNA sequence: TGTGCCAGCAGCTTGGACGCGGGGAATGGGCAGTTCTTC. This chain uses TRBV5-6 with TRBJ2-1; D may be TRBD2 (6 bases). Per germline, CDR1 SGHDT and CDR2 YYEEEE. The CDR3 contains 13 residues.

At least ten counts were recorded for this clonotype. This chain joins TRBV29-1 and TRBJ2-1; 7 bases are shared with TRBD2. CDR3 length: 15 residues. Germline V gene data show CDR1 as SQVTM and CDR2 as ANQGSEA. V shed 7 bases and J 4 bases; nucleotides not matched to a gene: 13. CDR3 in amino acids: CSARDYLSAYNEQFF. The DNA of the CDR3 is TGCAGCGCCCGGGACTACCTCTCGGCTTACAATGAGCAGTTCTTC.

In this sample, this clonotype turned up many times. The V and J genes are TRBV6-2 or TRBV6-3 and TRBJ2-5, with D possibly being TRBD1 (6 bases). CDR3 length: 13 amino acids. The germline gives CDR1 MNHEY, CDR2 SVGEGT. Between the trimmed V and J ends, which lost 6 bases and 5 bases, there was a span of 13 bases. The CDR3 spells CASRIQGRETQYF. CDR3 nucleotide sequence: TGTGCCAGCAGAATACAGGGCAGGGAGACCCAGTACTTC.

This clonotype came up once. Relative to the germline gene, one junction end is altered; a read error may explain this. The chain uses TRBV19 and TRBJ2-7, with 11 bases identical to TRBD2. CDR1 is LNHDA and CDR2 is SQIVND in the germline V gene (reference sequence). The CDR3 length is 13 residues. CDR3 protein: CAGSMGLADEQYF. The CDR3 coding sequence is TGCGCCGGTAGTATGGGACTAGCGGACGAGCAGTACTTC.

This clonotype was seen a few times. J is TRBJ2-1 and V is TRBV29-1; TRBD1 matches 8 bases. The CDR3 is 14 residues long. The V and J ends lost 7 bases and 8 bases, in that order; junction bases with no gene match: 13. CDR1 and CDR2 from the germline V gene are SQVTM and ANQGSEA. The CDR3 protein is CSATDQGQAYEQFF. CDR3 coding DNA: TGCAGCGCTACCGATCAGGGACAGGCCTATGAGCAGTTCTTC.

The genes are TRBV19 and TRBJ2-7, with TRBD1 as a possible D gene (7 bases). Germline lookup yields CDR1 LNHDA and CDR2 SQIVND (reference sequence). Trimming stripped 9 bases from V and 3 bases from J, with 21 bases between. There are 15 residues in the CDR3. The CDR3: CASSAEGALVYEQYF. CDR3 coding DNA: TGTGCCAGCTCGGCGGAGGGGGCGCTGGTCTACGAGCAGTACTTC.

The chain is built from TRBV2 and TRBJ2-5, with D maybe TRBD2 (6 bases). The CDR3 sequence is 13 residues long. In germline, CDR1 is SNHLY, CDR2 FYNNEI. Trimming stripped 7 bases from V and 4 bases from J, with 13 bases between. CDR3 protein: CASTREVGETQYF. CDR3 nucleotides: TGTGCCAGCACCAGGGAGGTTGGAGAGACCCAGTACTTC.